A single sample gave rise to the 27 T cell receptor beta chains below, sequenced in a study of monozygotic twins with inflammatory bowel disease. TCRdb reanalyzed the 5' RACE reads, giving one entry per CDR3 protein sequence and no DNA. The ten most abundant clones cover 2.4% of a sample with some 150,000 distinct CDR3 sequences. Sequencing was carried out using blood. The receptors were gathered from a human donor with ulcerative colitis or Crohn's disease, or a healthy co-twin of an affected twin (not recorded which).

This CDR3 reads CASSQDRGTDTQYF. The genes are TRBV3-1 and TRBJ2-3; checking the TCRdb D call of TRBD2 is not possible without DNA. Germline-derived CDR1 and CDR2 are LGHDT and YNNKEL (reference sequence). The CDR3 has 14 amino acids.

V and J are TRBV14 and TRBJ1-1; TCRdb designates TRBD1, a call that cannot be tested without DNA. Germline values: CDR1 SGHDN, CDR2 FVKESK. CDR3 length: 18 residues. CDR3 protein: CASSQDHRRRTANTEAFF.

The chain uses TRBV7-2 and TRBJ2-1. Germline V gene sequence: CDR1 SGHTA, CDR2 FQGNSA. The CDR3 sequence is 15 residues long. The CDR3 reads CASSLGLATYNEQFF.

The chain couples TRBV7-2 to TRBJ2-5; lacking DNA, the TRBD2 call made by TCRdb goes unchecked. Germline values: CDR1 SGHTA, CDR2 FQGNSA. This CDR3 has 15 amino acids. This chain's CDR3 is CASSFHLVSLESQYF.

The chain links TRBV20-1 to TRBJ2-1; TCRdb indicates TRBD2, and absent DNA this call remains unverified. The CDR3 has 15 residues. Germline-derived CDR1 and CDR2 are DFQATT and SNEGSKA (reference sequence). The CDR3 protein is CSASPGLAMHNEQFF.

The chain is built from TRBV20-1 and TRBJ1-5. Germline V lookup: CDR1 DFQATT, CDR2 SNEGSKA (reference sequence). The CDR3 runs to 17 residues. CDR3: CSADDSRERGGNQPQHF.

The chain combines TRBV4-1 with TRBJ2-7; the D call of TRBD2 rests on TCRdb alone, since no DNA is present to check it. In germline, CDR1 is MGHRA, CDR2 YSYEKL. This CDR3 is built from 15 residues. The CDR3 loop is CASSHSGTSGYEQYF.

The rearrangement links TRBV6-5 to TRBJ2-3. CDR1 MNHEY and CDR2 SVGAGI come from the germline V gene. The CDR3 contains 11 residues. CDR3: CASSYADTQYF.

The J gene is TRBJ2-6, the V gene TRBV7-2; TCRdb picks TRBD1, but there is no DNA to check that call. Per germline, CDR1 SGHTA and CDR2 FQGNSA. CDR3 length equals 15 residues. The CDR3 sequence is CASSMGPHWANVLTF.

The V call is TRBV19, the J call TRBJ1-5; TCRdb designates TRBD1, a call that cannot be tested without DNA. CDR3 length equals 13 residues. Germline V gene data show CDR1 as LNHDA and CDR2 as SQIVND (reference sequence). The chain's CDR3 is CASKDRGNQPQHF.

The chain recombines TRBV7-9 with TRBJ1-1; the D call of TRBD1 rests on TCRdb alone, since no DNA is present to check it. The germline V gene has CDR1 SEHNR and CDR2 FQNEAQ (reference sequence). The CDR3 sequence is 14 residues long. The CDR3 sequence is CASSTTGGDTEAFF.

V and J are TRBV19 and TRBJ2-2. Germline V gene lookup returns CDR1 LNHDA and CDR2 SQIVND (reference sequence). The CDR3 totals 16 residues. The CDR3 sequence is CASSIDLGSDTGELFF.

This CDR3 is CASSLGARGFEQYF. The chain carries TRBV7-2 and TRBJ2-7; TCRdb gives TRBD1 as the D gene, but with no DNA this cannot be confirmed. The CDR3 is made up of 14 amino acids. Germline V gives CDR1 SGHTA, CDR2 FQGNSA.

This chain joins TRBV19 and TRBJ2-1; the D call from TCRdb, TRBD2, cannot be confirmed without DNA. This CDR3 has 17 residues. Germline-derived CDR1 and CDR2 are LNHDA and SQIVND (reference sequence). The CDR3 here is CASSILLPGLAGSSQFF.

The gene calls are TRBV28 and TRBJ2-1; TCRdb picks TRBD1, but there is no DNA to check that call. This CDR3 spans 15 amino acids. Germline lookup yields CDR1 MDHEN and CDR2 SYDVKM. The CDR3 sequence: CASTPTRRRGDEQFF.

The V and J genes are TRBV7-2 and TRBJ2-2; without DNA, the TCRdb call of TRBD1 cannot be checked. This CDR3 region has 15 residues. Germline V gene lookup returns CDR1 SGHTA and CDR2 FQGNSA. The CDR3 sequence: CASSLELGRAGELFF.

This chain joins TRBV7-2 and TRBJ2-5. The CDR3 contains 14 residues. Germline V lookup: CDR1 SGHTA, CDR2 FQGNSA. The CDR3 here is CASSYQGDQETQYF.

The chain has TRBV5-1 and TRBJ1-1. Germline lookup yields CDR1 SGHRS and CDR2 YFSETQ. CDR3 length: 15 amino acids. The CDR3 here is CASSLSSNLGTEAFF.

J is TRBJ1-2 and V is TRBV7-2; the D gene TCRdb calls, TRBD1, cannot be checked with no DNA. Germline V CDR1 and CDR2: SGHTA, FQGNSA. The CDR3 runs to 13 residues. The CDR3 reads CASTEDRVGGYTF.

The chain links TRBV6-1 to TRBJ1-1; TCRdb indicates TRBD1, and absent DNA this call remains unverified. This CDR3 spans 14 amino acids. Germline CDR1 and CDR2: MNHNS and SASEGT. The CDR3 sequence is CASSEWTGNTEAFF.

J is TRBJ2-5 and V is TRBV7-2; TCRdb's D call, TRBD1, is unchecked because there is no DNA. The CDR3 has 16 residues. CDR1 and CDR2 from the germline V gene are SGHTA and FQGNSA. This CDR3 is CASSIPGTGGGETQYF.

The rearrangement joins TRBV2 to TRBJ2-2; TCRdb designates TRBD1, a call that cannot be tested without DNA. Germline V gene lookup returns CDR1 SNHLY and CDR2 FYNNEI. There are 17 residues in the CDR3. CDR3 protein: CASSDGTGLGNTGELFF.

The gene calls are TRBV4-3 and TRBJ2-3; TCRdb picks TRBD2, but there is no DNA to check that call. From germline, CDR1 is LGHNA and CDR2 YSLEER. CDR3 length: 14 residues. CDR3 amino acids: CATRDSGSSDTQYF.

CDR3 protein: CASSIDTEGNNEQFF. The chain links TRBV9 to TRBJ2-1; TCRdb designates TRBD1, a call that cannot be tested without DNA. Germline CDR1 is SGDLS and CDR2 is YYNGEE. This CDR3 has 15 residues.

The CDR3 here is CSARLDRGPKNMQYF. The chain joins TRBV20-1 to TRBJ2-4; the D gene TCRdb calls, TRBD1, cannot be checked with no DNA. CDR1 is DFQATT and CDR2 is SNEGSKA in the germline V gene (reference sequence). This CDR3 is built from 15 residues.

The gene calls are TRBV5-1 and TRBJ2-5; TCRdb names TRBD2, which stays unverified in the absence of DNA. The germline gives CDR1 SGHRS, CDR2 YFSETQ. The CDR3 contains 16 residues. The CDR3 region is CASSPWASGSGETQYF. The variable domain in full, with the rest retrieved from reference TRBV5-1 and TRBJ2-5, is KAGVTQTPRYLIKTRGQQVTLSCSPISGHRSVSWYQQTPGQGLQFLFEYFSETQRNKGNFPGRFSGRQFSNSRSEMNVSTLELGDSALYLCASSPWASGSGETQYFGPGTRLLVL.

V is TRBV6-5 and J is TRBJ2-7. There are 13 residues in the CDR3. The germline V gene encodes CDR1 MNHEY and CDR2 SVGAGI. The CDR3 sequence is CASSRGGFYEQYF.